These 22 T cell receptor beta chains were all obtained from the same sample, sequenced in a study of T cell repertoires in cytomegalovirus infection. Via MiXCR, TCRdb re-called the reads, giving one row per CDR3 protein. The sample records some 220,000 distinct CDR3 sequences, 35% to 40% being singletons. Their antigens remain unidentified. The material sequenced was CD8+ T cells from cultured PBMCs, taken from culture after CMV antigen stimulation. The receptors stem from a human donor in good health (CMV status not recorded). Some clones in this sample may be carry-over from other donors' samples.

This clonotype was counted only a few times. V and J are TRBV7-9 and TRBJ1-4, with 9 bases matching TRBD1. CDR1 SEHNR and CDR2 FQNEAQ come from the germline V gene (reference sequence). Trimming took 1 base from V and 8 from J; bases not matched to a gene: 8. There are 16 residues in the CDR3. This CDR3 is CASSLEKQGAWEKLFF. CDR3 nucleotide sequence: TGTGCCAGCAGCTTAGAGAAACAGGGGGCTTGGGAAAAACTGTTTTTT.

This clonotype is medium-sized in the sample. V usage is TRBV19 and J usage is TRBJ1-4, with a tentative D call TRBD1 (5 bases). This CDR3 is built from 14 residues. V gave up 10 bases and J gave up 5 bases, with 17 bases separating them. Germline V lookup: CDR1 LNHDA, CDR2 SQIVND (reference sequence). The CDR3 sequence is CATSRRGRNEKLFF. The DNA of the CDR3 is TGTGCCACGTCACGCCGGGGCCGAAATGAAAAACTGTTTTTT.

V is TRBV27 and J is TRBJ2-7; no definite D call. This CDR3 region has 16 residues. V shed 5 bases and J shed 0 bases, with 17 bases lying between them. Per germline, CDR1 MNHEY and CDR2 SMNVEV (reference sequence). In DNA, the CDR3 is TGTGCCAGCAGTCCCTCCGGAGTGAGTGTCTCCTACGAGCAGTACTTC. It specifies CASSPSGVSVSYEQYF.

The CDR3 region is CSVADPPGTSGSYEQYF. In nucleotides, the CDR3 is TGCAGCGTTGCCGATCCTCCCGGGACTAGCGGCTCCTACGAGCAGTACTTC. This chain connects TRBV29-1 to TRBJ2-7; 11 bases line up with TRBD2. V gave up 4 bases and J gave up 0 bases; unmatched junction bases: 11. CDR1 SQVTM and CDR2 ANQGSEA come from the germline V gene. The CDR3 extends over 17 amino acids.

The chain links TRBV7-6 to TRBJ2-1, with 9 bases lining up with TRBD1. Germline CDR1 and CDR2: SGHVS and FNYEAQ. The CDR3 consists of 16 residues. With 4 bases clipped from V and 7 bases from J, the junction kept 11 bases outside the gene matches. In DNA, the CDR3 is TGTGCCAGCAGCTCTGGACAGGGGATGACTGGGAATGAGCAGTTCTTC. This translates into CASSSGQGMTGNEQFF.

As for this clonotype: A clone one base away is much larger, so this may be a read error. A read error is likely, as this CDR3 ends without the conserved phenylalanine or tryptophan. This chain's CDR3 is CASSQLAGANVLTL. The CDR3 coding sequence is TGTGCCAGCAGCCAACTTGCTGGGGCCAACGTCCTGACTCTC. The V gene is TRBV7-6, the J gene TRBJ2-6; D call uncertain. Trimming stripped 5 bases from V and 2 bases from J, with 7 bases between. The CDR3 is made up of 14 amino acids. Germline values: CDR1 SGHVS, CDR2 FNYEAQ.

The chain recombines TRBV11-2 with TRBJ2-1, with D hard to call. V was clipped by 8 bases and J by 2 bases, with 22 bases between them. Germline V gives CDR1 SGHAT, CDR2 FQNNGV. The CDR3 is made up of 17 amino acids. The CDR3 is CASRASPAVSPYNEQFF. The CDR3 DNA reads TGTGCCAGCCGAGCTTCCCCCGCGGTGTCCCCCTACAATGAGCAGTTCTTC. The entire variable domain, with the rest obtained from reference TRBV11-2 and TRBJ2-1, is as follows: EAGVAQSPRYKIIEKRQSVAFWCNPISGHATLYWYQQILGQGPKLLIQFQNNGVVDDSQLPKDRFSAERLKGVDSTLKIQPAKLEDSAVYLCASRASPAVSPYNEQFFGPGTRLTVL.

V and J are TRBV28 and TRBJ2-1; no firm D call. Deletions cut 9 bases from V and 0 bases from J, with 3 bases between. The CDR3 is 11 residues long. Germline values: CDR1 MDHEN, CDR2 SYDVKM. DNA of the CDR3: TGTGCCAGTGGCTCCTACAATGAGCAGTTCTTC. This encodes CASGSYNEQFF.

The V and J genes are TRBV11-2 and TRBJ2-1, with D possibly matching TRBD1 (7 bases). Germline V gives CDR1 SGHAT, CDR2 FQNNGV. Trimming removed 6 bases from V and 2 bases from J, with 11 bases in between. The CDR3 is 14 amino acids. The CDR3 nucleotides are TGTGCCAGCAGGGGCAGGGGGGCCTACAATGAGCAGTTCTTC. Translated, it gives CASRGRGAYNEQFF.

CDR3 region: CAWTATGTTEAFF. CDR3 DNA: TGTGCCTGGACGGCGACCGGGACCACTGAAGCTTTCTTT. The J gene is TRBJ1-1, the V gene TRBV30, with D perhaps TRBD1 (5 bases). The V end was cut by 4 bases, the J end by 4 bases, with 13 bases between. The CDR3 consists of 13 residues. Germline V gene sequence: CDR1 GTSNPN, CDR2 SVGIG (reference sequence).

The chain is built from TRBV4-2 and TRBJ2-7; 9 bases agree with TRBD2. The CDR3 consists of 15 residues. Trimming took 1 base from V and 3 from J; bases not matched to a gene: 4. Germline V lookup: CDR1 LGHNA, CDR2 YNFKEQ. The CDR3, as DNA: TGTGCCAGCAGCCAAGTGGGGACTAGCCACTACGAGCAGTACTTC. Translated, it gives CASSQVGTSHYEQYF.

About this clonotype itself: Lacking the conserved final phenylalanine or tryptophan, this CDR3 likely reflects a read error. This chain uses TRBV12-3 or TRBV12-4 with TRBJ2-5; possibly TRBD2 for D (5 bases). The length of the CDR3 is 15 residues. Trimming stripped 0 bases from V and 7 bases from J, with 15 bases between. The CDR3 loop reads CASSLAGVRSGTQYY. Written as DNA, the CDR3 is TGTGCCAGCAGTTTAGCGGGAGTGCGGTCCGGGACCCAGTACTAC.

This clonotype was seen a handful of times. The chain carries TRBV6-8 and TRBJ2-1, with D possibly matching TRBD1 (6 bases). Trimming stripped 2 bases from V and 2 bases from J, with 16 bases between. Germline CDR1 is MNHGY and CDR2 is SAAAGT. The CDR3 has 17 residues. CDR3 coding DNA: TGTGCCAGCAGTTACCCGGGACACCTAGGGGCCTACAATGAGCAGTTCTTC. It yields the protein CASSYPGHLGAYNEQFF.

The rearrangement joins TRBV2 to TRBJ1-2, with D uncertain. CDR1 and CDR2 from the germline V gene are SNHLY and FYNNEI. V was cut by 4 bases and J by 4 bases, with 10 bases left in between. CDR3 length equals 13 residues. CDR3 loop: CASSGGGRYGYTF. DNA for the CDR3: TGTGCCAGCAGTGGGGGTGGTCGCTATGGCTACACCTTC.

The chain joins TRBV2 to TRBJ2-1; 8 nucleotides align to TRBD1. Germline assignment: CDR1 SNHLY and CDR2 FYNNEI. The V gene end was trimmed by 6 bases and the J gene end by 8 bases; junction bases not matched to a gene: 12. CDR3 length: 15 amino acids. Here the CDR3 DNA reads TGTGCCAGCAGCCTCGACAGGGGCGGAGGGGATGAGCAGTTCTTC. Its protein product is CASSLDRGGGDEQFF.

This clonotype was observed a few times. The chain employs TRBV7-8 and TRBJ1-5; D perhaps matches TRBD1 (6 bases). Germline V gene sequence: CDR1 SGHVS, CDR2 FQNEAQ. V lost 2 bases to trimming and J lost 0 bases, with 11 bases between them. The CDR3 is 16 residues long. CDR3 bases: TGTGCCAGCAGCTTACTTCGGGGGGCTAGCAATCAGCCCCAGCATTTT. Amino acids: CASSLLRGASNQPQHF.

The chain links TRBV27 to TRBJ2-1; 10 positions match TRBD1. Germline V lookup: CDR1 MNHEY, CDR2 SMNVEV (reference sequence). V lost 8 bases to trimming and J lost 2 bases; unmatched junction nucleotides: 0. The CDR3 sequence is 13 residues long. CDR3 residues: CASGQGAYNEQFF. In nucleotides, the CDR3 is TGTGCCAGCGGACAGGGGGCCTACAATGAGCAGTTCTTC.

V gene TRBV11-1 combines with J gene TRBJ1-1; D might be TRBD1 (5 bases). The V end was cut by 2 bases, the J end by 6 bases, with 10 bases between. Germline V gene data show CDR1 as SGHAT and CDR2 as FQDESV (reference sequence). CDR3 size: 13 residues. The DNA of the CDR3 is TGTGCCAGCAGCTTAAGGGGTACGCCTGAAGCTTTCTTT. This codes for CASSLRGTPEAFF.

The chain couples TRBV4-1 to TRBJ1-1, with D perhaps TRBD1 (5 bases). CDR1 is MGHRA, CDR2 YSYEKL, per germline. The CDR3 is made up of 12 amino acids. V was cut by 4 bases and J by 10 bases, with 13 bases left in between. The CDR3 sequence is CASSRDSRAAFF. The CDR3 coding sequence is TGCGCCAGCAGCCGAGACAGCAGGGCAGCTTTCTTT.

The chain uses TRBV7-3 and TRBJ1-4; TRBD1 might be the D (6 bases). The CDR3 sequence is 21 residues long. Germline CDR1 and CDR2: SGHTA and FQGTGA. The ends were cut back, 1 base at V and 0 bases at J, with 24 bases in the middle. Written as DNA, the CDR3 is TGTGCCAGCAGCTTAAAGGGGGGCAGGCCTAAATTCGACGCAACTAATGAAAAACTGTTTTTT. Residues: CASSLKGGRPKFDATNEKLFF.

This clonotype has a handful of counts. CDR3: CASSWTRGDTQYF. CDR3 in DNA: TGTGCCAGCAGTTGGACCAGGGGGGATACGCAGTATTTT. V gene TRBV6-1 combines with J gene TRBJ2-3; 7 nucleotides match TRBD1. J gave up 6 bases and V 5 bases, and 5 bases lay outside the gene matches. Per the germline V gene, CDR1 is MNHNS and CDR2 is SASEGT. This CDR3 spans 13 amino acids.

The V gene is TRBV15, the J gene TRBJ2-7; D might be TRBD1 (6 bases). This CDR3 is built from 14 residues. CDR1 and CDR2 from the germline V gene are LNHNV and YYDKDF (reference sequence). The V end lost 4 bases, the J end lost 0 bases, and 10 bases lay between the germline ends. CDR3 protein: CATSTRTASYEQYF. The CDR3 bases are TGTGCCACCAGCACCCGGACAGCCTCCTACGAGCAGTACTTC. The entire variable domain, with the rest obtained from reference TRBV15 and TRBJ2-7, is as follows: DAMVIQNPRYQVTQFGKPVTLSCSQTLNHNVMYWYQQKSSQAPKLLFHYYDKDFNNEADTPDNFQSRRPNTSFCFLDIRSPGLGDTAMYLCATSTRTASYEQYFGPGTRLTVT.